This TCR beta chain was identified during a study of OX40 agonist ivuxolimab in advanced cancers. Turning to the overall study: Ivuxolimab, which targeted the costimulatory receptor OX40 (CD134), was an agonistic, fully human IgG2 monoclonal antibody. Intravenous ivuxolimab was administered to patients every 2 weeks at six dose levels: 0.01, 0.1, 0.3, 1.5, 3 and 10 mg/kg. Of the roughly 52 patients in dose escalation, approximately 20 had hepatocellular carcinoma, about 15 had melanoma, 9 had renal cell carcinoma and 9 had head and neck cancer. A male proportion of around 80% and a mean age of 60 years, ranging from 23 to 79, were recorded for the dose-escalation cohort. Prior anti-PD-1, anti-PD-L1 or anti-CTLA-4 therapy was permitted, and approximately 41% of dose-escalation patients had received checkpoint inhibitors. Partial responses occurred in three dose-escalation patients, of whom one had hepatocellular carcinoma and two had cutaneous melanoma. The point of sequencing TCRbeta in the periphery was to test whether ivuxolimab changed TCR sequence diversity and drove clonal T-cell expansion. The paper reports the monotherapy dose-escalation portion (N of about 50 patients) of the phase I ivuxolimab trial.

From its cysteine to its phenylalanine, the CDR3 spans 15 amino acids. Only CDR3 DNA remains: 45 bases, in frame from the first base. Clipping removes 2 bases from V and 3 bases from J, with 3 as the unmatched junction base count. CDR1 is given as MNHNY and CDR2 as SVGAGI, both from the germline V gene (reference sequence). The trial excluded patients who had a history of autoimmune disease or who were on systemic immunosuppression. Peripheral blood for TCR sequencing was drawn from every dose cohort at baseline, at cycle 4 day 1 and at cycle 7 day 1. Samples came from an open-label, multicenter, first-in-human phase I dose-escalation trial of ivuxolimab. Adults with locally advanced or metastatic head and neck squamous cell, hepatocellular, melanoma or renal cell carcinoma were enrolled in the trial. Before TCR sequencing, CD4+ T cells and CD8+ T cells from peripheral blood were sorted into separate populations.

Comments on this clone: The clone's antigen remains unknown. No base qualities exist here, and no much larger clone lies one base off it.

Genomic DNA was extracted from sorted cells for sequencing of the TCRbeta CDR3 region. The immunoSEQ Assay was used for sequencing of TCRbeta CDR3 regions. TCRdb provides this immuneACCESS table in a form limited to in-frame rearrangements. Some clones are lacking; in checked studies, under half of them reflect an unresolved V gene, and why the rest are absent is not known. In all, the sample holds some 74,000 clones, and around 90% of those were seen once. The ten largest clones capture 0.25% to 0.35% of the sample. On the study overall, not on this receptor specifically: In partial responders in the 0.1-3.0 mg/kg groups, normalized peripheral clonal expansion was found to be among the lowest, especially among CD8+ T cells. Which antigens the clonally expanded peripheral T cells were specific for was not determined. On average, CD8+ T cells showed more expanded clones than CD4+ T cells after ivuxolimab. At doses of 0.1 to 3.0 mg/kg, clonal expansion of both CD4+ and CD8+ blood T cells was observed from baseline to week 6. Low levels of normalized T-cell clonal expansion were also seen in some nonresponding patients.

The material was CD4+ or CD8+ T cells sorted from blood, obtained in a trial of the OX40 agonist ivuxolimab. The clonotype originates from an adult with an advanced solid tumor such as melanoma, head and neck, liver or kidney cancer. The sequence joins TRBV6-6 to TRBJ2-2; 7 middle bases align to TRBD1. The CDR3 in this case is CASSYGQAHTGELFF. The sequenced DNA: TGTGCCAGCAGTTACGGACAGGCTCACACCGGGGAGCTGTTTTTT.